This is a list of T cell receptor beta chains from one sample in a study of control samples from healthy donors and cancer patients. Profiling relied on immunoSEQ multiplex PCR, and the TCRdb table lists in-frame clones only, not all of them. The data show about 130,000 clones, 88% seen once. Sample: blood. The origin of the receptors is a man aged 50 or older in good health. CDR3s include the opening cysteine and the closing phenylalanine or tryptophan. D genes are given only for firm matches.

J gene | V gene | D gene | CDR3 DNA | CDR3 protein
TRBJ1-1 | TRBV11-2 | TRBD1 | TGTGCCAGCAGCCTTTTAAACAGGGGGCAGAACACTGAAGCTTTCTTT | CASSLLNRGQNTEAFF
TRBJ1-4 | TRBV11-2 | . | TGTGCCAGCAGCCGCCGGGGTACCAGCGGAAAACTGTTTTTT | CASSRRGTSGKLFF
TRBJ2-7 | TRBV29-1 | . | TGCAGCGTCGGCGCGGTGGGGCTTCTAATGGTGCAGTACTTC | CSVGAVGLLMVQYF
TRBJ2-7 | TRBV27 | TRBD1 | TGTGCCAGCAGCCTAAAGCCCAGGACAGGGCGGAGCGAGCAGTACTTC | CASSLKPRTGRSEQYF
TRBJ2-1 | TRBV5-5 | . | TGTGCCAGCAGCTTGGGGGCAGGGCCCTCGGATGAGCAGTTCTTC | CASSLGAGPSDEQFF
TRBJ2-1 | TRBV7-9 | . | TGTGCCAGCAGCGCCGCCGGGGGGCCTTACAATGAGCAGTTCTTC | CASSAAGGPYNEQFF
TRBJ1-3 | TRBV6-6 | TRBD1 | TGTGCCAGCAGTTCGCGGACAGGGGGCTCTGGAAACACCATATATTTT | CASSSRTGGSGNTIYF
TRBJ1-5 | TRBV2 | . | TGTGCCAGCGGGCAGGGATTAAATAGCAATCAGCCCCAGCATTTT | CASGQGLNSNQPQHF
TRBJ1-1 | TRBV28 | . | TGTGCCAGCAGTTTAAATTCGGGGGGTAGAACTGAAGCTTTCTTT | CASSLNSGGRTEAFF
TRBJ1-2 | TRBV27 | TRBD1 | TGTGCCAGTCGAACAGGGGGCTCGGTCATGAGCTACACCTTC | CASRTGGSVMSYTF
TRBJ1-5 | TRBV7-8 | . | TGTGCCAGCAGCTTAGCGGGAGCAAATCAGCCCCAGCATTTT | CASSLAGANQPQHF
TRBJ2-1 | TRBV4-1 | TRBD2 | TGCGCCAGCAGCCAACCGACACTAGCGGGGGGCCTAGATGAGCAGTTCTTC | CASSQPTLAGGLDEQFF
TRBJ1-2 | TRBV9 | . | TGTGCCAGCAGCGTAGATCCGGGTGCTAACTATGGCTACACCTTC | CASSVDPGANYGYTF
TRBJ2-3 | TRBV7-3 | TRBD2 | TGTGCCAGCAGCTGGGTAGCGGGGAGCACAGATACGCAGTATTTT | CASSWVAGSTDTQYF
TRBJ1-5 | TRBV15 | . | TGTGCCACCAGCAGGGGACCAGGGCAGCCCCAGCATTTT | CATSRGPGQPQHF
TRBJ2-1 | TRBV5-4 | TRBD1 | TGTGCCAGCAGCTTGCCAGGGGACAGGGGGCGCAATGAGCAGTTCTTC | CASSLPGDRGRNEQFF
TRBJ1-2 | TRBV11-2 | . | TGTGCCAGCAGCTTATTCGACCAGGACTATGGCTACACCTTC | CASSLFDQDYGYTF
TRBJ2-1 | TRBV9 | . | TGTGCCAGCAGCGTAGATGGGGACTTATACAATGAGCAGTTCTTC | CASSVDGDLYNEQFF
TRBJ2-7 | TRBV28 | . | TGTGCCAGCAGCCCAGTCGCCGGTAGCTCCTACGAGCAGTACTTC | CASSPVAGSSYEQYF
TRBJ1-2 | TRBV30 | . | TGTGCCTGGACTCGGACAGCATCCTATGGCTACACCTTC | CAWTRTASYGYTF
TRBJ2-7 | TRBV4-2 | . | TGTGCCAGCAGCCCGGCCTCAGCCCGGGGAGTTCTGTACGAGCAGTACTTC | CASSPASARGVLYEQYF
TRBJ1-3 | TRBV3-1/TRBV3-2 | . | TGTGCCAGCAGCCAAGGAGAGCTCTCTGGAAACACCATATATTTT | CASSQGELSGNTIYF